This T cell receptor beta chain stems from a study of cytomegalovirus exposure and HLA in healthy donors. On the study more broadly: Early released data comprised around 85 million unique TCRs from HLA-typed donors.

It was with 60 Vbeta and 13 Jbeta primers that the PCR ran. The protocol was immunoSEQ multiplex PCR, while the TCRdb copy is restricted to in-frame clones and leaves out a portion. The sample lists approximately 140,000 clones; around 80% were seen once. Regarding this clone: Its target is unknown.

The germline gives CDR1 SGHNT, CDR2 YYREEE (reference sequence). The CDR3 has 14 amino acids. V was clipped by 5 bases and J by 7 bases; unmatched bases: 9. Study-wide results and caveats: Later findings reportedly placed an Asian-associated ancestry cluster below the approximately 700-donor mean for N-insertions. According to the study, 160 or so TCR beta chains were cytomegalovirus-associated. For most TCR sequences rarity was the rule, although some public TCRs occurred in many donors.

The sequence was obtained from a woman in her thirties or forties in good health and CMV-seronegative. Material for sequencing was PBMCs. This rearrangement joins TRBV5-4 to TRBJ2-5, with 9 positions matching TRBD2. The CDR3 DNA sequence: TGTGCCAGCAGTACCGGGACTAGCATGGGGACCCAGTACTTC. This codes for CASSTGTSMGTQYF.